The rows below give T cell receptor beta chains drawn from one sample of a study of blood T cell repertoires in COVID-19. The data were produced by immunoSEQ multiplex PCR, yet TCRdb's version contains in-frame clones alone and is incomplete. The profile shows some 230,000 clones, 83% of them singletons. The specimen sequenced was peripheral blood. These receptors were collected from a woman in her fifties or sixties with acute or convalescent COVID-19. CDR3s include the opening cysteine and the closing phenylalanine or tryptophan. The D gene is left open where the match is weak. Clone sizes are given selectively: once, few, many, or a class where the clone is expanded.

j_call clone_size v_call d_call cdr3_aa cdr3_nt
TRBJ2-2 . TRBV5-1 TRBD2 CASSPPASGSFSGELFF TGCGCCAGCAGCCCTCCGGCTAGCGGGAGTTTTAGCGGGGAGCTGTTTTTT
TRBJ2-5 once TRBV7-9 TRBD2 CASSFDGGYQETQYF TGTGCCAGCAGCTTTGACGGGGGGTACCAAGAGACCCAGTACTTC
TRBJ1-6 few TRBV4-1 . CASTRGGMDSPLHF TGCGCCAGCACCCGGGGGGGAATGGATTCACCCCTCCACTTT
TRBJ2-5 . TRBV7-9 . CASSFKAVQETQYF TGTGCCAGCAGCTTTAAAGCGGTACAAGAGACCCAGTACTTC
TRBJ1-4 . TRBV5-1 TRBD1 CASSLALDRAEKLFF TGCGCCAGCAGCTTGGCCCTCGACAGGGCCGAAAAACTGTTTTTT
TRBJ2-4 . TRBV7-9 TRBD1 CASSLNTGGFKNIQYF TGTGCCAGCAGCTTAAATACAGGGGGTTTTAAAAACATTCAGTACTTC
TRBJ1-1 . TRBV11-2 . CASSLGGTSVSEAFF TGTGCCAGCAGCTTAGGGGGCACAAGTGTCTCTGAAGCTTTCTTT
TRBJ1-5 . TRBV19 TRBD1 CASRGTGIGQPQHF TGTGCCAGTAGGGGGACAGGGATAGGACAGCCCCAGCATTTT
TRBJ2-1 few TRBV4-2 . CASSPSEGWGINNEQFF TGTGCCAGCAGCCCCTCGGAGGGTTGGGGTATCAACAATGAGCAGTTCTTC
TRBJ2-1 . TRBV28 . CASYGGYEQFF TGTGCCAGCTACGGAGGGTATGAGCAGTTCTTC
TRBJ2-3 once TRBV5-4 TRBD2 CASSSGLAVADTQYF TGTGCCAGCAGCTCGGGACTAGCGGTCGCAGATACGCAGTATTTT
TRBJ1-1 few TRBV2 . CASNRVGQNTEAFF TGTGCCAGCAATAGAGTAGGACAGAACACTGAAGCTTTCTTT
TRBJ1-5 . TRBV7-2 . CASSLSLGGAGNQPQHF TGTGCCAGCAGCTTATCCTTGGGGGGGGCAGGCAATCAGCCCCAGCATTTT
TRBJ2-2 . TRBV7-2 . CASSLGQVRTGELFF TGTGCCAGCAGTCTCGGCCAGGTCCGGACCGGGGAGCTGTTTTTT
TRBJ1-2 . TRBV6-5 . CASSYSEGTGYTF TGTGCCAGCAGTTACTCTGAGGGAACTGGCTACACCTTC
TRBJ1-3 once TRBV6-5 TRBD1 CASAGQGTNTIYF TGTGCCAGCGCGGGACAGGGGACAAACACCATATATTTT
TRBJ2-7 . TRBV6-5 . CASSQRGQSYEQYF TGTGCCAGCAGTCAACGCGGACAGTCCTACGAGCAGTACTTC
TRBJ2-7 few TRBV7-2 . CASSLNPGGYEQYF TGTGCCAGCAGCTTAAATCCAGGGGGGTACGAGCAGTACTTC
TRBJ1-6 . TRBV30 TRBD1 CAFIGQGGSPLHF TGTGCCTTTATCGGACAGGGCGGGTCACCCCTCCACTTT
TRBJ1-2 . TRBV12-5 . CASALGHPNYGYTF TGTGCTAGTGCGTTGGGGCACCCCAACTATGGCTACACCTTC
TRBJ1-5 . TRBV3-1/TRBV3-2 TRBD1 CASSQKRTGEENNQPQHF TGTGCCAGCAGCCAAAAACGGACAGGGGAGGAAAACAATCAGCCCCAGCATTTT
TRBJ1-1 . TRBV12-3/TRBV12-4 . CASSFQGLTEAFF TGTGCCAGCAGTTTCCAGGGGTTGACTGAAGCTTTCTTT
TRBJ1-5 . TRBV3-1/TRBV3-2 . CASSQTSNNQPQHF TGTGCCAGCAGCCAAACAAGTAACAATCAGCCCCAGCATTTT
TRBJ2-3 . TRBV3-1/TRBV3-2 . CASSQYTSTDTQYF TGTGCCAGCAGCCAATATACTAGCACAGATACGCAGTATTTT
TRBJ1-1 . TRBV5-6 . CASSHRVGNTEAFF TGTGCCAGCAGCCACAGGGTGGGGAACACTGAAGCTTTCTTT
TRBJ2-1 few TRBV4-1 TRBD2 CASSQVQLAAGNEQFF TGCGCCAGCAGCCAAGTGCAACTAGCGGCAGGGAATGAGCAGTTCTTC
TRBJ2-7 once TRBV12-3/TRBV12-4 . CASTDGVSYEQYF TGTGCCAGCACGGATGGAGTGAGTTACGAGCAGTACTTC
TRBJ2-6 . TRBV9 . CASSVLPGTGANVLTF TGTGCCAGCAGCGTTTTGCCAGGGACTGGGGCCAACGTCCTGACTTTC
TRBJ2-2 . TRBV6-5 . CASSSYTGELFF TGTGCCAGCAGTTCATACACCGGGGAGCTGTTTTTT
TRBJ1-5 . TRBV7-2 TRBD1 CASSRTGLSQPQHF TGTGCCAGCAGTCGGACAGGGCTCTCCCAGCCCCAGCATTTT
TRBJ1-1 once TRBV12-3/TRBV12-4 TRBD1 CAIARTGNTEAFF TGTGCCATCGCCAGGACAGGGAACACTGAAGCTTTCTTT
TRBJ1-2 . TRBV3-1/TRBV3-2 . CASSQGGSPRGYTF TGTGCCAGCAGCCAAGGAGGCAGCCCCCGTGGCTACACCTTC
TRBJ2-3 . TRBV28 . CASSLASFTDTQYF TGTGCCAGCAGTTTGGCCTCCTTCACAGATACGCAGTATTTT
TRBJ2-2 . TRBV2 TRBD1 CASSLRQGHTGELFF TGTGCCAGCAGTCTCAGACAGGGACACACCGGGGAGCTGTTTTTT
TRBJ2-7 . TRBV7-9 TRBD2 CASSVTSGGARYEQYF TGTGCCAGCAGCGTCACTAGCGGGGGGGCCCGGTACGAGCAGTACTTC
TRBJ1-2 . TRBV12-3/TRBV12-4 TRBD1 CASSQGDNYGYTF TGTGCCAGCAGTCAGGGGGACAACTATGGCTACACCTTC
TRBJ1-2 . TRBV6-1 . CASSTGGAHGSYTF TGTGCCAGCTCTACTGGGGGGGCTCATGGTTCCTACACCTTC